This T cell receptor (beta chain) was recorded in a study of response to subunit inactivated influenza vaccine. Study observations and caveats: Authors suggested few new T cells are recruited by each seasonal influenza vaccination.

With V trimmed by 0 bases and J by 5 bases, 5 bases remained unmatched. This CDR3 contains 15 residues. Germline lookup yields CDR1 MNHEY and CDR2 SVGAGI. This clonotype showed up just a few times. The antigen remains undetermined. TCRdb called the RT-PCR reads again in MiXCR, with one record for every CDR3 protein. The data contain under 950,000 distinct CDR3 sequences, less than 25% of them singletons. The sequence was obtained from a man in his forties or fifties who received an inactivated influenza vaccine. This sample comprised PBMCs from blood, obtained around 5 days after vaccination. This chain uses TRBV6-5 with TRBJ2-3; 7 bases line up with TRBD2. In nucleotides, the CDR3 is TGTGCCAGCAGTTACTCGGGCGGGAGACTAGATACGCAGTATTTT. It specifies CASSYSGGRLDTQYF.